This entry describes one T cell receptor beta chain. No antigen is known for it. Method: immunoSEQ multiplex PCR; TCRdb's copy keeps in-frame clones and lacks some. The sample contains about 2,500,000 clones, approximately 92% of which appear only once. The CDR3 has 13 amino acids. The germline V gene has CDR1 SNHLY and CDR2 FYNNEI. The sample belongs to a study of shared clonotypes between healthy human individuals. Study in general: The plates for each donor numbered three CD4 naive, three CD4 memory, two CD8 naive and one CD8 memory. Study-level points and caveats: Clonotypes which were not shared had lower generation probabilities than clonotypes that all four donors shared. Sequencing depth was expected to influence donor clonotype sharing.

Among the donors, all were Caucasian adults who lived in Nashville, Tennessee. V usage is TRBV2 and J usage is TRBJ1-2; weak D call: TRBD1 (5 bases). This clonotype was obtained from a man aged 18 to 30 in good health. Sequencing was performed on naive CD4+ T cells sorted from blood. Subset given: CD45RA+ positively selected. The CDR3 region has the DNA TGTGCAGGAGGAGCGGGCTTCAGAGGGGACGGCACCTTC. It encodes CAGGAGFRGDGTF. The variable domain in full, with the rest retrieved from reference TRBV2 and TRBJ1-2, is EPEVTQTPSHQVTQMGQEVILRCVPISNHLYFYWYRQILGQKVEFLVSFYNNEISEKSEIFDDQFSVERPDGSNFTLKIRSTKLEDSAMYFCAGGAGFRGDGTFGSGTRLTVV.